This TCR beta chain originates from a study of blood T cell repertoires in COVID-19. As for the study in general: PBMCs, B-cell-depleted T cells, or T cells provided the cDNA or gDNA that made up the material.

Per germline, CDR1 LNHDA and CDR2 SQIVND (reference sequence). This CDR3 spans 18 amino acids. V lost 3 bases and J lost 2; bases outside the gene matches: 10. Sequencing used immunoSEQ multiplex PCR; TCRdb keeps in-frame clones, though not all of them. The sample holds about 120,000 clones; 80% are singletons and the top ten take 16%. The sequencing input was peripheral blood. The chain is built from TRBV19 and TRBJ2-3, with TRBD2 matching 11 bases. The sequence came from a man aged 55 to 70 with active or convalescent COVID-19. The CDR3 region is CASSMGTSGATLTDTQYF. The CDR3 nucleotides read TGTGCCAGTAGTATGGGGACTAGCGGAGCTACCCTCACAGATACGCAGTATTTT.